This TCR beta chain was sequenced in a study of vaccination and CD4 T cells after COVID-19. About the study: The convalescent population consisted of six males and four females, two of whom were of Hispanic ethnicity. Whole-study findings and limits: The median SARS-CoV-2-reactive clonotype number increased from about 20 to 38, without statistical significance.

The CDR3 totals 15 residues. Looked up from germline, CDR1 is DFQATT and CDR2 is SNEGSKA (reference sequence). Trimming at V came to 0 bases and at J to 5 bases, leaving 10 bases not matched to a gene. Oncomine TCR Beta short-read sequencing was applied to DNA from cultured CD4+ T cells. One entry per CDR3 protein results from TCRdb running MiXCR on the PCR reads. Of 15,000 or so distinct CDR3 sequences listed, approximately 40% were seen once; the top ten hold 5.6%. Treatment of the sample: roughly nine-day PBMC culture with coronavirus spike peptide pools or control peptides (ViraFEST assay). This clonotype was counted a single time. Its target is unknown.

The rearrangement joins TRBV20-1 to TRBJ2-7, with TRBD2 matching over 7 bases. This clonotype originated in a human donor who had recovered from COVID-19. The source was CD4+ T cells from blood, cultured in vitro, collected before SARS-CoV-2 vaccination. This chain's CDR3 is CSARDPSGIIHEQYF. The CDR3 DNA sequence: TGCAGTGCTAGAGATCCTAGCGGAATAATCCACGAGCAGTACTTC.